This T cell receptor beta chain emerged from a study of T cell changes during pregnancy in multiple sclerosis. The data were produced by immunoSEQ multiplex PCR, yet TCRdb's version contains in-frame clones alone and is incomplete. The sample lists some 77,000 clones, over 85% occurring once. V lost 8 bases, J lost 0 bases, and 13 bases lay in between. This CDR3 has 14 amino acids. CDR1 is LNHDA and CDR2 is SQIVND in the germline V gene (reference sequence). The table lists this clone with a few counts. The material sequenced was CD4+ T cells from peripheral blood mononuclear cells, taken before pregnancy. V usage is TRBV19 and J usage is TRBJ1-1; the D gene is possibly TRBD1 (5 bases). This receptor was taken from a female donor with multiple sclerosis, enrolled in a pregnancy study. Written as DNA, the CDR3 is TGTGCCAGTGTCGTGGGGGGAATGAACACTGAAGCTTTCTTT. It translates to CASVVGGMNTEAFF.